The 24 T cell receptor beta chains in this list originate from one sample, sequenced in a study of blood T cell repertoires in COVID-19. Sequencing was performed with immunoSEQ multiplex PCR; in TCRdb, only in-frame clones are kept and a portion is missing. The data contain about 76,000 clones, 91% of them singletons. Sequencing was performed on peripheral blood. These receptors originate from a human donor in a cohort sampled during active COVID-19.

The chain employs TRBV19 and TRBJ1-4; unclear D gene. CDR3 length equals 12 residues. Trimming stripped 8 bases from V and 5 bases from J, with 9 bases between. Germline-derived CDR1 and CDR2 are LNHDA and SQIVND (reference sequence). CDR3 nucleotide sequence: TGTGCCAGTGGCAGGCTGAATGAAAAACTGTTTTTT. This codes for CASGRLNEKLFF.

In its sample, this clone was seen a few times. V is TRBV9 and J is TRBJ2-5; 11 nucleotides agree with TRBD2. The germline V gene encodes CDR1 SGDLS and CDR2 YYNGEE. The length of the CDR3 is 17 residues. V shed 0 bases and J 1 base; nucleotides not matched to a gene: 5. The CDR3 bases are TGTGCCAGCAGCGTAGCGGCTAGCGGGGGGAGCCAAGAGACCCAGTACTTC. Protein product: CASSVAASGGSQETQYF.

The J gene is TRBJ2-1, the V gene TRBV7-9; D is undetermined. Trimming stripped 2 bases from V and 8 bases from J, with 4 bases between. The CDR3 sequence is 11 residues long. Per the germline V gene, CDR1 is SEHNR and CDR2 is FQNEAQ (reference sequence). CDR3 nucleotide sequence: TGTGCCAGCAGCTTAAGCTATGAGCAGTTCTTC. Translating gives CASSLSYEQFF.

The genes are TRBV5-1 and TRBJ2-2; D possibly corresponds to TRBD1 (6 bases). The germline CDR1 and CDR2 sequences are SGHRS and YFSETQ. V lost 6 bases, J lost 2 bases, and 11 bases lay in between. CDR3 length: 14 amino acids. CDR3 loop: CASNSGANTGELFF. CDR3 DNA sequence: TGCGCCAGCAATTCAGGGGCCAACACCGGGGAGCTGTTTTTT.

This chain joins TRBV5-5 and TRBJ2-5; possible D gene TRBD2, 5 bases. Germline CDR1 is SGHKS and CDR2 is YYEKEE (reference sequence). V was trimmed by 0 bases and J by 4 bases, leaving 10 bases between them. The CDR3 extends over 14 amino acids. CDR3: CASSLVPSRETQYF. CDR3 nucleotide sequence: TGTGCCAGCAGCTTGGTACCTAGCCGAGAGACCCAGTACTTC.

The chain employs TRBV6-1 and TRBJ2-1, with 8 bases fitting TRBD1. After removal of 2 bases from V and 7 bases from J, the junction contained 16 bases not matched to a gene. This CDR3 is 18 amino acids long. Germline assignment: CDR1 MNHNS and CDR2 SASEGT. CDR3 nucleotides: TGTGCCAGCAGTGAAAAATGGGGAGGCCAGGGGGCGCGAAATGAGCAGTTCTTC. Its protein is CASSEKWGGQGARNEQFF.

The J gene is TRBJ2-1, the V gene TRBV18; 8 bases match TRBD2. V lost 2 bases to trimming and J lost 5 bases; unmatched junction nucleotides: 2. This CDR3 has 14 amino acids. Germline CDR1 reads KGHSH; CDR2 reads LQKENI. CDR3 amino acids: CASSPGRGDNEQFF. CDR3 bases: TGTGCCAGCTCACCAGGGCGGGGGGACAATGAGCAGTTCTTC.

V gene TRBV7-2 combines with J gene TRBJ2-5; TRBD2 matches at 9 bases. Trimming at V came to 5 bases and at J to 2 bases, leaving 9 bases not matched to a gene. The CDR3 sequence is 16 residues long. CDR1 and CDR2 (germline): SGHTA, FQGNSA. As DNA, the CDR3 is TGTGCCAGCAGCAGTATGTCAGCGGGGGGACAAGAGACCCAGTACTTC. It codes for CASSSMSAGGQETQYF.

This clone occurred once. V and J are TRBV19 and TRBJ1-2; TRBD1 might be the D (6 bases). Trimming removed 4 bases at V and 3 bases at J, with 15 bases between. The CDR3 is made up of 15 amino acids. Looked up from germline, CDR1 is LNHDA and CDR2 is SQIVND (reference sequence). In DNA, the CDR3 is TGTGCCAGTAGTACTCAGGGGCCCCCCTACTATGGCTACACCTTC. This encodes CASSTQGPPYYGYTF.

The chain uses TRBV6-1 and TRBJ1-5; D uncertain. CDR1 is MNHNS, CDR2 SASEGT, per germline. Trimming removed 1 base at V and 0 bases at J, with 13 bases between. The length of the CDR3 is 17 residues. The CDR3 sequence: CASSEDSASYSNQPQHF. CDR3 DNA sequence: TGTGCCAGCAGTGAAGACAGTGCTTCGTATAGCAATCAGCCCCAGCATTTT.

This clone was found a few times. The gene calls are TRBV7-9 and TRBJ2-1; TRBD2 aligns across 11 bases. V shed 6 bases, J shed 3 bases, and the junction held 7 bases outside the gene matches. Germline lookup yields CDR1 SEHNR and CDR2 FQNEAQ (reference sequence). The CDR3 loop spans 16 amino acids. CDR3 DNA sequence: TGTGCCAGCAGTCCCCCGGGACTAGCGGTCTACAATGAGCAGTTCTTC. Residues: CASSPPGLAVYNEQFF.

The chain joins TRBV6-2 or TRBV6-3 to TRBJ2-6; D is uncertain. CDR1 MNHEY and CDR2 SVGEGT come from the germline V gene. CDR3 length equals 15 residues. V was pared by 5 bases and J by 5 bases, with 13 bases between. CDR3 bases: TGTGCCAGCAGTCCGCACGGTGAGAGGGCCAACGTCCTGACTTTC. It codes for CASSPHGERANVLTF.

The chain has TRBV6-2 or TRBV6-3 and TRBJ2-1; 7 positions match TRBD1. Germline-derived CDR1 and CDR2 are MNHEY and SVGEGT. This CDR3 comprises 16 residues. Germline trimming cut 5 bases from V and 9 bases from J; bases unmatched to any gene: 16. The CDR3: CASSKRGDRGPTEQFF. CDR3 bases: TGTGCCAGCAGTAAACGAGGGGACAGAGGACCCACTGAGCAGTTCTTC.

This clone was observed once. This chain links TRBV6-2 or TRBV6-3 with TRBJ2-7; TRBD1 matches 9 bases. The V and J ends lost 1 base and 3 bases, in that order; junction bases with no gene match: 1. Germline assignment: CDR1 MNHEY and CDR2 SVGEGT. CDR3 size: 14 residues. CDR3 in amino acids: CASSYLGQGYEQYF. CDR3 DNA sequence: TGTGCCAGCAGTTACTTGGGACAGGGCTACGAGCAGTACTTC.

The chain recombines TRBV9 with TRBJ1-3; D remains unclear. Germline loops: CDR1 SGDLS, CDR2 YYNGEE. The CDR3 length is 16 residues. Trimming left V 1 base short and J 1 base short, with 12 bases between. The chain's CDR3 is CASSVTVGRSGNTIYF. In DNA form, the CDR3 reads TGTGCCAGCAGCGTAACAGTCGGCCGATCTGGAAACACCATATATTTT. Together with reference TRBV9 and TRBJ1-3, the CDR3 gives the full variable domain: DSGVTQTPKHLITATGQRVTLRCSPRSGDLSVYWYQQSLDQGLQFLIQYYNGEERAKGNILERFSAQQFPDLHSELNLSSLELGDSALYFCASSVTVGRSGNTIYFGEGSWLTVV.

This clone was seen only once. The V call is TRBV15, the J call TRBJ2-7; weak D call: TRBD2 (6 bases). CDR3 length equals 14 residues. V was trimmed by 2 bases and J by 4 bases, leaving 12 bases between them. Germline CDR1 and CDR2: LNHNV and YYDKDF (reference sequence). The CDR3 DNA follows: TGTGCCACCAGCAGACTCCTGGGGGGATACGAGCAGTACTTC. Its translation: CATSRLLGGYEQYF.

This clone occurred a few times. The chain employs TRBV19 and TRBJ2-6; 8 nucleotides line up with TRBD1. The V segment lost 5 bases and the J segment 4 bases; nucleotides outside the gene matches: 7. Per germline, CDR1 LNHDA and CDR2 SQIVND (reference sequence). This CDR3 has 16 amino acids. This CDR3 reads CASSRRTGFGANVLTF. In DNA, the CDR3 is TGTGCCAGTAGTCGCCGGACAGGGTTCGGGGCCAACGTCCTGACTTTC.

V gene TRBV18 combines with J gene TRBJ1-1; TRBD1 aligns across 9 bases. The CDR3 length is 17 residues. V shed 3 bases, J shed 2 bases, and the junction held 10 bases outside the gene matches. Germline CDR1 and CDR2: KGHSH and LQKENI. Here the CDR3 reads CASSPYPTGGTNTEAFF. The CDR3 DNA sequence: TGTGCCAGCTCACCCTACCCCACAGGGGGCACAAACACTGAAGCTTTCTTT.

The rearrangement links TRBV6-6 to TRBJ1-2; TRBD1 is a possible D gene (6 bases). CDR1 is MNHNY and CDR2 is SVGAGI in the germline V gene (reference sequence). Trimming pared 5 bases from V and 0 bases from J, leaving 13 bases between. The CDR3 extends over 15 amino acids. CDR3 nucleotide sequence: TGTGCCAGCAGTACTCAGGACAGCCCTAACTATGGCTACACCTTC. It yields the protein CASSTQDSPNYGYTF.

The V and J genes are TRBV29-1 and TRBJ2-2; D may be TRBD1 (5 bases). Trimming removed 7 bases from V and 5 bases from J, with 23 bases in between. Germline loops: CDR1 SQVTM, CDR2 ANQGSEA. The CDR3 length is 16 residues. CDR3 sequence: CSANHGSGLGTGELFF. CDR3 nucleotides: TGCAGCGCTAACCACGGCTCAGGGCTAGGTACCGGGGAGCTGTTTTTT.

The chain couples TRBV6-1 to TRBJ1-5; D is ambiguous. Trimming took 1 base from V and 3 from J, leaving 7 bases between them. CDR1 MNHNS and CDR2 SASEGT come from the germline V gene. The CDR3 consists of 14 residues. The CDR3 DNA sequence: TGTGCCAGCAGTGAAGGCCAGATCAATCAGCCCCAGCATTTT. It translates to CASSEGQINQPQHF.

The genes are TRBV7-8 and TRBJ1-5, with TRBD1 identical over 7 bases. The trim removed 5 bases at V and 6 bases at J, leaving 7 bases unmatched. The germline V gene encodes CDR1 SGHVS and CDR2 FQNEAQ. This CDR3 spans 14 amino acids. The CDR3 here is CASSLRDRAQPQHF. For the CDR3, the DNA is TGTGCCAGCAGCCTTCGAGACAGGGCTCAGCCCCAGCATTTT.

V and J are TRBV5-1 and TRBJ2-2; TRBD2 matches 9 bases. Trimming at V came to 7 bases and at J to 1 base, leaving 8 bases not matched to a gene. There are 16 residues in the CDR3. Per the germline V gene, CDR1 is SGHRS and CDR2 is YFSETQ. Here the CDR3 reads CASQGLAGQNTGELFF. The CDR3 bases are TGCGCCAGCCAGGGTCTAGCGGGGCAGAACACCGGGGAGCTGTTTTTT.

The chain combines TRBV2 with TRBJ1-1; no clear D. The CDR3 is 11 residues long. Per germline, CDR1 SNHLY and CDR2 FYNNEI. V was clipped by 7 bases and J by 1 base, with 4 bases between them. The CDR3 DNA is TGTGCCAGCAAAGCGAACACTGAAGCTTTCTTT. This translates into CASKANTEAFF.